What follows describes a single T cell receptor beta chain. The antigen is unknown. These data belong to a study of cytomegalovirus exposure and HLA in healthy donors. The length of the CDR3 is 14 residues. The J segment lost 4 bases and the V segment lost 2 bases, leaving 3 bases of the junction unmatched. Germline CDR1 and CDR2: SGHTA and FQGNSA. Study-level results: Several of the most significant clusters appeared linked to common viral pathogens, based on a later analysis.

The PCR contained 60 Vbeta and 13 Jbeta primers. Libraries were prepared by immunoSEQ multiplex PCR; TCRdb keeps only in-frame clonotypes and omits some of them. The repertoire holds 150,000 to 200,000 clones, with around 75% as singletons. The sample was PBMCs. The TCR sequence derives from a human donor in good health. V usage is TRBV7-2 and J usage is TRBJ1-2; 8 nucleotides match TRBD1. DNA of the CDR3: TGTGCCAGCAGCTTACAGGGGGCAAGCTATGGCTACACCTTC. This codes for CASSLQGASYGYTF.